These T cell receptor beta chains were read from a single sample in a study of PD-L1 blockade in urothelial cancer. The repertoire was sequenced with immunoSEQ multiplex PCR; TCRdb's copy has only in-frame clones and lacks some. The data contain around 43,000 clones, around nine tenths of them singletons. The material was PBMCs, obtained around atezolizumab (anti-PD-L1) treatment. The source is a donor older than 35 with urothelial cancer. The conserved cysteine and the conserved F or W are not part of the CDR3 here.

v_call: TRBV15
j_call: TRBJ2-1
cdr3_aa: ATAAGTSGNNEQF

v_call: TRBV4-2
j_call: TRBJ2-1
cdr3_aa: ASSQDPTGTSYNEQF

v_call: TRBV11-3
j_call: TRBJ2-7
cdr3_aa: ASSLAQGRWEQY

v_call: TRBV9
j_call: TRBJ2-1
cdr3_aa: ASSERLYNEQF

v_call: TRBV6-5
j_call: TRBJ2-5
cdr3_aa: ASSSRDLPQETQY

v_call: TRBV5-1
j_call: TRBJ2-2
cdr3_aa: ASREFNRGVHGELF

v_call: TRBV5-4
j_call: TRBJ2-3
cdr3_aa: ASSLGLRPADTQY

v_call: TRBV18
j_call: TRBJ1-1
cdr3_aa: ASSPAPTGGAGTEAF

v_call: TRBV7-2
j_call: TRBJ2-7
cdr3_aa: ASSQEGLAGDISYEQY

v_call: TRBV18
j_call: TRBJ1-2
cdr3_aa: ASSPLDRVRYGYT

v_call: TRBV6-1
j_call: TRBJ2-1
cdr3_aa: ASTDGTLNEQF

v_call: TRBV27
j_call: TRBJ2-3
cdr3_aa: ASSLGRGVTDTQY

v_call: TRBV13
j_call: TRBJ2-7
cdr3_aa: ASSPPGPYEQY

v_call: TRBV25-1
j_call: TRBJ2-1
cdr3_aa: ASSDTGLAYNEQF

v_call: TRBV6-5
j_call: TRBJ1-5
cdr3_aa: ASSYSNRVRQPQH

v_call: TRBV9
j_call: TRBJ2-1
cdr3_aa: ASSASTSGVNNEQF

v_call: TRBV4-2
j_call: TRBJ2-7
cdr3_aa: ASRPGPGHPGQY

v_call: TRBV7-8
j_call: TRBJ2-1
cdr3_aa: ASSLGGNYNEQF

v_call: TRBV7-9
j_call: TRBJ1-5
cdr3_aa: ASSSQYSNQPQH

v_call: TRBV15
j_call: TRBJ2-3
cdr3_aa: ATSRGDSGPDTQY

v_call: TRBV4-2
j_call: TRBJ2-1
cdr3_aa: ASSPAPGTGSYNEQF

v_call: TRBV4-1
j_call: TRBJ1-2
cdr3_aa: ASSQDMRHPNYGYT

v_call: TRBV19
j_call: TRBJ1-2
cdr3_aa: ASMVVGGYGYT

v_call: TRBV7-2
j_call: TRBJ2-7
cdr3_aa: ASSSGQAGSYEQY

v_call: TRBV7-6
j_call: TRBJ2-5
cdr3_aa: ASSLGLPQGWGETQY

v_call: TRBV7-9
j_call: TRBJ2-1
cdr3_aa: ASSWGTVYNEQF

v_call: TRBV5-1
j_call: TRBJ1-5
cdr3_aa: ASSPAGGNQPQH

v_call: TRBV11-2
j_call: TRBJ2-7
cdr3_aa: AAGGAGQGGEQY

v_call: TRBV30
j_call: TRBJ1-5
cdr3_aa: AWRTLSGPQH

v_call: TRBV27
j_call: TRBJ1-1
cdr3_aa: ASSLGAMGNTEAF

v_call: TRBV7-3
j_call: TRBJ2-5
cdr3_aa: ASSLRGGGQETQY

v_call: TRBV7-9
j_call: TRBJ2-2
cdr3_aa: ASSPSRGGETGELF

v_call: TRBV6-6
j_call: TRBJ1-5
cdr3_aa: ASNDWGATGNQPQH

v_call: TRBV2
j_call: TRBJ1-3
cdr3_aa: ASSISDTIY

v_call: TRBV20-1
j_call: TRBJ2-7
cdr3_aa: SAPLAAEQY

v_call: TRBV6-4
j_call: TRBJ2-3
cdr3_aa: ASSDSAGVADTQY

v_call: TRBV10-2
j_call: TRBJ2-5
cdr3_aa: ASSESGQGGTQY

v_call: TRBV9
j_call: TRBJ2-5
cdr3_aa: ASSAEEPGETQY

v_call: TRBV5-5
j_call: TRBJ2-7
cdr3_aa: ASSFRPTGYEQY

v_call: TRBV5-4
j_call: TRBJ1-2
cdr3_aa: ASSPDSLRWYGYT

v_call: TRBV11-2
j_call: TRBJ1-4
cdr3_aa: ASSLDQGSATNEKLF

v_call: TRBV9
j_call: TRBJ2-5
cdr3_aa: ASSVGPGLAGGRQETQY

v_call: TRBV6-1
j_call: TRBJ2-1
cdr3_aa: ASSERLAGGYNEQF

v_call: TRBV7-3
j_call: TRBJ2-1
cdr3_aa: ASSSTGGLGNEQF

v_call: TRBV6-4
j_call: TRBJ2-2
cdr3_aa: ASSDGGGRGRLF

v_call: TRBV9
j_call: TRBJ2-1
cdr3_aa: ASSVTGTAGNEQF